The clone carrying this TCR beta chain has a handful of counts. MiXCR, run by TCRdb on the 5' RACE reads, gives a single entry per CDR3 protein. This table holds about 790,000 distinct CDR3 sequences, about 18% found once. The data were taken from a study of identical twins. The V and J ends lost 3 bases and 2 bases respectively, with 11 bases between them. Germline V CDR1 and CDR2: DFQATT, SNEGSKA (reference sequence). This CDR3 is built from 13 residues. The sample was also reused in another study, on T cells expressing NK-cell markers.

The V and J genes are TRBV20-1 and TRBJ2-7, with D possibly called TRBD1 or TRBD2 (7 bases each). Sequenced sample: PBMCs. The source of this sequence is a woman aged 18-35 years in good health. CDR3 sequence (DNA): TGCAGTGCTAGGCCAGGGGGGGCCTACGAGCAGTACTTC. This encodes CSARPGGAYEQYF.